This TCR beta chain was identified in a study of T-cell memory formation after mild COVID-19. General observations from the study: Day 15 to 85 contracting clones showed balanced CD4/CD8; later expanders leaned CD4+. Contracting CD4+ clones sat mainly in CM and EM; CD8+ in EMRA. In second-wave clones peaking day 37, SARS-CoV-2 specificity remained unconfirmed.

Of note for this clonotype: As yet, its antigen is unknown.

The CDR3 spans 15 residues. CDR1 and CDR2 from the germline V gene are LGHDT and YNNKEL (reference sequence). J gave up 5 bases and V 3 bases, and 4 bases lay outside the gene matches. TCRdb analysed the 5' RACE reads with MiXCR anew, one entry per CDR3 protein. The table lists fewer than 650,000 distinct CDR3 sequences, roughly 17% of them singletons, with around 8.1% in the top ten. The J gene is TRBJ1-4, the V gene TRBV3-1, with 9 bases fitting TRBD1. The origin of this receptor is an adult woman who had mild COVID-19 (a few samples of this study predate the infection). Cell type and time point are not known. The specimen sequenced was PBMCs or a T cell subset sorted from them (not recorded which). CDR3 protein: CASSHTGGINEKLFF. CDR3 DNA sequence: TGTGCCAGCAGCCACACAGGGGGCATCAATGAAAAACTGTTTTTT.